The clone carrying this TCR beta chain was counted between two and nine times. Antigen unknown. The data originate from a study of blood T cells in healthy people across ages. Notes on the study in general: Significant beta diversity loss was already apparent by age approximately 38, declining roughly linearly.

This CDR3 has 16 amino acids. Deletions cut 2 bases from V and 4 bases from J, with 15 bases between. CDR1 and CDR2 from the germline V gene are MNHEY and SMNVEV (reference sequence). Primed by a sample-barcoded 5' primer and a J-beta primer mix, a second PCR proceeded for 7 to 11 cycles. MiXCR, run by TCRdb on the 5' RACE reads, gives a single entry per CDR3 protein. The table includes some 1 million distinct CDR3 sequences, 40% to 55% detected once. Source material: blood. The receptor was isolated from a woman in her sixties or seventies in good health. The chain links TRBV27 to TRBJ2-1, with TRBD2 as a possible D gene (5 bases). The DNA of the CDR3 is TGTGCCAGCAGTTTACAAGGGATTAGCGTATACAATGAGCAGTTCTTC. Its protein product is CASSLQGISVYNEQFF.